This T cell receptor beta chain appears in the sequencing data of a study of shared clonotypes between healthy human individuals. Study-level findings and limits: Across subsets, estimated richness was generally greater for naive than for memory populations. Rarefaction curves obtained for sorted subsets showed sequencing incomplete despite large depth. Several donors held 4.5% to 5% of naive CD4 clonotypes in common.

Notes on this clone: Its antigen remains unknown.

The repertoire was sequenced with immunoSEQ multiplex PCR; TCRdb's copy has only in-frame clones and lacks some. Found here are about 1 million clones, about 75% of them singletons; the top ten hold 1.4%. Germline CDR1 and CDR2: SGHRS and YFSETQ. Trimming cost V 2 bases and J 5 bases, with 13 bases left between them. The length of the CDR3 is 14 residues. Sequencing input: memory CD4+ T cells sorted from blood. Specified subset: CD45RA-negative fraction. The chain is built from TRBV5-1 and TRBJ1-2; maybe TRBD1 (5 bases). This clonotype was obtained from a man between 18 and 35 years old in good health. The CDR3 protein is CASSFFGTEYGYTF. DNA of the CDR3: TGCGCCAGCAGCTTTTTCGGGACTGAATATGGCTACACCTTC.